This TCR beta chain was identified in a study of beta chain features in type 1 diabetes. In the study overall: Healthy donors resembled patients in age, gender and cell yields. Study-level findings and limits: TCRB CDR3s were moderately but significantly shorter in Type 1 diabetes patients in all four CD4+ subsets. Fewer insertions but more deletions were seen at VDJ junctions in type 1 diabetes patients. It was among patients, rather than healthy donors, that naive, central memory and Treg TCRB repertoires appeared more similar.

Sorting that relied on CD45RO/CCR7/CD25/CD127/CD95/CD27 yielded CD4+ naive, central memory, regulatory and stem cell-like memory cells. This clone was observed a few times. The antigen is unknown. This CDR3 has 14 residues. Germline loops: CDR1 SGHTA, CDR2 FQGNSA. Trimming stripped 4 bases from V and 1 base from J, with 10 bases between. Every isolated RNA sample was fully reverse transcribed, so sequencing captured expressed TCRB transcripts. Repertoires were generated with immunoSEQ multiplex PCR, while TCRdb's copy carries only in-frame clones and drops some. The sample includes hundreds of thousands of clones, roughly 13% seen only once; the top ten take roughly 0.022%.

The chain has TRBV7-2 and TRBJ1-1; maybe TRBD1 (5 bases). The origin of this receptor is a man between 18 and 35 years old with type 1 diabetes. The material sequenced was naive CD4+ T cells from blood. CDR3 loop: CASSWGSQNTEAFF. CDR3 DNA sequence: TGTGCCAGCAGCTGGGGCAGCCAGAACACTGAAGCTTTCTTT.